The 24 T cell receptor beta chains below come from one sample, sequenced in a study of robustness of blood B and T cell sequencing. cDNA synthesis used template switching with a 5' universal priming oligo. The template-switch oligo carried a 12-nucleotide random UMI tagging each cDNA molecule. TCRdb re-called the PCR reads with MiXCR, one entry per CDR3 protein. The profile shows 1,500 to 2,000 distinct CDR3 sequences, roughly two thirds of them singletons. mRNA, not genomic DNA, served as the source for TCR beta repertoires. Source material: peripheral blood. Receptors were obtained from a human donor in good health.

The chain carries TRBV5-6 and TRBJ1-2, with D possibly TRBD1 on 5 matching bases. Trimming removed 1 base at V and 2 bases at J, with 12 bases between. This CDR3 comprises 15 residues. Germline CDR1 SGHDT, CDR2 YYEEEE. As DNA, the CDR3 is TGTGCCAGCAGCTTGTTGTCAGGGACGAACTATGGCTACACCTTC. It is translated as CASSLLSGTNYGYTF.

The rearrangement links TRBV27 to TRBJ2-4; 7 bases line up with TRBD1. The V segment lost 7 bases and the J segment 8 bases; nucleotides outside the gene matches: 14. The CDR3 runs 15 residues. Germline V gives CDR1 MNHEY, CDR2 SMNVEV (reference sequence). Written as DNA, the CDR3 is TGTGCCAGCAAGGAATTAGGGGGCCAGACGGACATTCAGTACTTC. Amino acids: CASKELGGQTDIQYF.

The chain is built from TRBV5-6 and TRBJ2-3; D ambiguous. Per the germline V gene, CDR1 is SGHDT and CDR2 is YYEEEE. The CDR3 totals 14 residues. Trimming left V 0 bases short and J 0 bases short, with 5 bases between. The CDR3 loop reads CASSLDGSTDTQYF. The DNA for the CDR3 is TGTGCCAGCAGCTTGGACGGAAGCACAGATACGCAGTATTTT.

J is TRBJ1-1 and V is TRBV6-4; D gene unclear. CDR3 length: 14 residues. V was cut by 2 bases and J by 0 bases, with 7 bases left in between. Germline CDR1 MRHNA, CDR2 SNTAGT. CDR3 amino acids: CASSDTSLNTEAFF. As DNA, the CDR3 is TGTGCCAGCAGTGACACGAGTTTGAACACTGAAGCTTTCTTT.

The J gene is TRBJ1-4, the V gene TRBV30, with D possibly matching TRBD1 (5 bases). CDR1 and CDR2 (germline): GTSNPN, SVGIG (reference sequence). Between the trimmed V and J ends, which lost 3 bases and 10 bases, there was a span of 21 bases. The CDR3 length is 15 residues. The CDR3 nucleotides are TGTGCCTGGAGCATAAGCGAAGGGACCTCGGGAAAACTGTTTTTT. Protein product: CAWSISEGTSGKLFF.

CDR3 nucleotides: TGTGCCACCAGTGATTCTGGGAACACTGAAGCTTTCTTT. It encodes CATSDSGNTEAFF. The chain couples TRBV24-1 to TRBJ1-1; D unclear. The CDR3 covers 13 residues. The V gene's germline CDR1 is KGHDR and CDR2 SFDVKD. V lost 2 bases to trimming and J lost 1 base, with 4 bases between them.

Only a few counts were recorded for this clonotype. CDR3 in DNA: TGTGCCAGCAGTGTTGAGAGGGATCAGCCCCAGCATTTT. Translated, it gives CASSVERDQPQHF. V is TRBV2 and J is TRBJ1-5; unclear D gene. Germline V gene lookup returns CDR1 SNHLY and CDR2 FYNNEI. Deletions cut 4 bases from V and 5 bases from J, with 9 bases between. This CDR3 is built from 13 residues.

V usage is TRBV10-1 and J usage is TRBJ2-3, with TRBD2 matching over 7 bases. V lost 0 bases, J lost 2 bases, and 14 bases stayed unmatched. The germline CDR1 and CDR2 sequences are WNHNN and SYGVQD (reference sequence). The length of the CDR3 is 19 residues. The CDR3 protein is CASSESTSIRGGYTDTQYF. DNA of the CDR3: TGCGCCAGCAGTGAGTCGACTAGTATCCGCGGGGGATACACAGATACGCAGTATTTT.

The CDR3 reads CASSYREAYEQYF. The CDR3 DNA reads as TGTGCCAGCAGCTACAGGGAGGCCTACGAGCAGTACTTC. The chain combines TRBV11-1 with TRBJ2-7; D may be TRBD1 or TRBD2 (6 bases each). The CDR3 runs 13 residues. Per germline, CDR1 SGHAT and CDR2 FQDESV (reference sequence). Deletions cut 4 bases from V and 2 bases from J, with 9 bases between.

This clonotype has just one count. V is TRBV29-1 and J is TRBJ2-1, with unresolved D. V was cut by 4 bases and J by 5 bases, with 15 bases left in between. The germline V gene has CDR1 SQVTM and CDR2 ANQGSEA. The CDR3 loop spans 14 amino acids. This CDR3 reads CSVVRSVMNNEQFF. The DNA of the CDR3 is TGCAGCGTTGTTAGATCGGTCATGAACAATGAGCAGTTCTTC.

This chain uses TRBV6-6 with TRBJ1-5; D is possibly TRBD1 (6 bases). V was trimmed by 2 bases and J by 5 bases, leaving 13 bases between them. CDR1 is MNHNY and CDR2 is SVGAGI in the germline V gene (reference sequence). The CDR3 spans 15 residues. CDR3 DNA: TGTGCCAGCAGTTACATGGGGGCGTCGGATCAGCCCCAGCATTTT. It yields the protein CASSYMGASDQPQHF.

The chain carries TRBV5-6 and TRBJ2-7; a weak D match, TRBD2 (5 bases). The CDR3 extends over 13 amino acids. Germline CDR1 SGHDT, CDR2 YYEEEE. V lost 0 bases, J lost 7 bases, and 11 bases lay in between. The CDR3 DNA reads TGTGCCAGCAGCTTGGATGCCCGGAGGGAGCAGTACTTC. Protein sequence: CASSLDARREQYF.

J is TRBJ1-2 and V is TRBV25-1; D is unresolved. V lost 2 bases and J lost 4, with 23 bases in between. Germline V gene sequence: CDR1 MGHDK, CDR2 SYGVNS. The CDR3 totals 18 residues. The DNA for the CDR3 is TGTGCCAGCAGTGAAGTCCACGCTGTCTCGAGTGGCTTCTATGGCTACACCTTC. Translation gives CASSEVHAVSSGFYGYTF.

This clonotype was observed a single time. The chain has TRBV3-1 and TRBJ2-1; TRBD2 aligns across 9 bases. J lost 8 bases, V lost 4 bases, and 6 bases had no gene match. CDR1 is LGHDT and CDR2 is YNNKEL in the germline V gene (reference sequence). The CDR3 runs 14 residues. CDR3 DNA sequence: TGTGCCAGCAGCCGACTAGCGGCAGGTGATGAGCAGTTCTTC. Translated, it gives CASSRLAAGDEQFF.

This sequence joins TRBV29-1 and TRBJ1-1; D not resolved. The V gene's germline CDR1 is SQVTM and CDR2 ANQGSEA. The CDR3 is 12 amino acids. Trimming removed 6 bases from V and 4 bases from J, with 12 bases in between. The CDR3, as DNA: TGCAGCGTACAAGACGGAGGCACTGAAGCTTTCTTT. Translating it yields CSVQDGGTEAFF.

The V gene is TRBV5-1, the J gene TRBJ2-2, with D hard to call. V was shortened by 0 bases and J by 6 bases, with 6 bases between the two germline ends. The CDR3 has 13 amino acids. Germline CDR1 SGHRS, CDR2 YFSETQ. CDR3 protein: CASSLADPGELFF. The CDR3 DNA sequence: TGCGCCAGCAGCTTGGCAGATCCCGGGGAGCTGTTTTTT.

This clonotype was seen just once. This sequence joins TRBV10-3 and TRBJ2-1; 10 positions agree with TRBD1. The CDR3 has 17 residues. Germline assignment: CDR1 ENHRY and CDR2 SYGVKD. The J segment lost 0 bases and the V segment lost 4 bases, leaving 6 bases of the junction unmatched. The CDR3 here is CAISGTGGLSSYNEQFF. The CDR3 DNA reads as TGTGCCATCAGTGGGACAGGGGGGTTAAGCTCCTACAATGAGCAGTTCTTC.

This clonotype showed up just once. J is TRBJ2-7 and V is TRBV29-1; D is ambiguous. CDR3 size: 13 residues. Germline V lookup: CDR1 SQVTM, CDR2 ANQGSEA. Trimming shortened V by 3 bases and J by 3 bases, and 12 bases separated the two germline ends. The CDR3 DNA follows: TGCAGCGTTGACAAGGGCGGAAACTACGAGCAGTACTTC. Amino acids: CSVDKGGNYEQYF.

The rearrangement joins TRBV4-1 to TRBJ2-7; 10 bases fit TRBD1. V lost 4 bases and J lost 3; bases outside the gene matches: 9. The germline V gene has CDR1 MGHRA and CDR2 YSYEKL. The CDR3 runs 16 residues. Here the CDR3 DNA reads TGCGCCAGCAGCCGAAATCCCGGGACAGGGGACTACGAGCAGTACTTC. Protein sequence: CASSRNPGTGDYEQYF.

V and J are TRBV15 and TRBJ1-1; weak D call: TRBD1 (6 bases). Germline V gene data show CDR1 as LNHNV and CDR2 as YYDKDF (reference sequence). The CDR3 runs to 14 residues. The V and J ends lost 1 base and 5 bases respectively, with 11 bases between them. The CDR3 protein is CATSRGQDRTEAFF. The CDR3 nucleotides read TGTGCCACCAGCAGAGGACAAGACAGGACTGAAGCTTTCTTT.

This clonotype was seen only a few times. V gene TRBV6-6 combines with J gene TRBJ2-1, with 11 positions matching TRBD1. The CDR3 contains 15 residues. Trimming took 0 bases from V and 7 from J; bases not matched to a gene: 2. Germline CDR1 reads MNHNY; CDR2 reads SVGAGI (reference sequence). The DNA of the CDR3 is TGTGCCAGCAGTTACTCGGGACAGGGGGTGAATGAGCAGTTCTTC. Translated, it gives CASSYSGQGVNEQFF.

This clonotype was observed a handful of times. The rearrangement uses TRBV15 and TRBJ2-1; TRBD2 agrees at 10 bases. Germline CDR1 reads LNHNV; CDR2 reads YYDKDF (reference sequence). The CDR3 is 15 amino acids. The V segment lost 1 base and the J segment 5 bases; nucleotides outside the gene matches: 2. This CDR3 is CATSRATSGDNEQFF. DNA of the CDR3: TGTGCCACCAGCAGAGCTACTAGCGGGGACAATGAGCAGTTCTTC. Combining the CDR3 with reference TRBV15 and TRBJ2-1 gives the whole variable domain DAMVIQNPRYQVTQFGKPVTLSCSQTLNHNVMYWYQQKSSQAPKLLFHYYDKDFNNEADTPDNFQSRRPNTSFCFLDIRSPGLGDTAMYLCATSRATSGDNEQFFGPGTRLTVL.

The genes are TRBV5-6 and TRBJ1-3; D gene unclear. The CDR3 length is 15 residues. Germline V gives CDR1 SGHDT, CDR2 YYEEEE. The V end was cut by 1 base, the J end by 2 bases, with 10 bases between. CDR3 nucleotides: TGTGCCAGCAGCTTGTATTCAGGCACTGGAAACACCATATATTTT. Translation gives CASSLYSGTGNTIYF.

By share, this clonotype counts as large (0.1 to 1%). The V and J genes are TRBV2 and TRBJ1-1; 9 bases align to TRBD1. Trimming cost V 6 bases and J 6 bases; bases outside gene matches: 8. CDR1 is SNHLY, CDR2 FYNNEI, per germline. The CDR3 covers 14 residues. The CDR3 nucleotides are TGTGCCAGCAGCTCGGCACAGGGGGCCCCTGAAGCTTTCTTT. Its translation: CASSSAQGAPEAFF.